The next 8 T cell receptor beta chains were all read from a single sample in a study of CD8+ T cells in alopecia areata. Treatment denoted: oral pan-JAK inhibitor, 5-10 mg twice daily. TCR sequencing used cDNA made by reverse transcription of extracted RNA. Clones were sequenced by immunoSEQ multiplex PCR, and TCRdb holds only the in-frame ones, with some missing. Of around 100,000 clones in the sample, roughly 40% are singletons; the top ten hold less than 20%. Material: CD8+ T cells sorted from blood, obtained at week 24, from a patient treated with tofacitinib. The receptors stem from a human donor with alopecia areata.

The chain carries TRBV4-3 and TRBJ2-7, with a weak D call TRBD1 (6 bases). CDR3 length: 14 residues. CDR1 is LGHNA and CDR2 is YSLEER in the germline V gene. V lost 1 base, J lost 3 bases, and 10 bases lay in between. The CDR3 DNA is TGCGCCAGCAGCCAAGTAGGACAGTTCTACGAGCAGTACTTC. Encoded protein: CASSQVGQFYEQYF.

The V call is TRBV5-6, the J call TRBJ1-1; 7 positions agree with TRBD1. V gave up 4 bases and J gave up 0 bases; unmatched junction bases: 6. The CDR3 loop spans 15 amino acids. Germline CDR1 is SGHDT and CDR2 is YYEEEE. The CDR3 bases are TGTGCCAGCAGCCACCAGGGGGGTGTGAACACTGAAGCTTTCTTT. This codes for CASSHQGGVNTEAFF.

Points on this clone: At one end the junction does not follow the germline gene, possibly because of a read error. The sample has other DNA sequences that encode this CDR3 too. The V and J genes are TRBV29-1 and TRBJ2-4, with D unclear. Germline-derived CDR1 and CDR2 are SQVTM and ANQGSEA. The CDR3 loop spans 10 amino acids. CDR3 region: CSVGLNIQYF. The CDR3 DNA follows: TGCAGTGTTGGTCTAAACATTCAGTACTTC.

V is TRBV7-6 and J is TRBJ2-7; weak D call: TRBD1 (6 bases). The germline gives CDR1 SGHVS, CDR2 FNYEAQ. The CDR3 spans 14 residues. Deletions cut 4 bases from V and 5 bases from J, with 15 bases between. The CDR3 nucleotides read TGTGCCAGCAGCTCGACCATACAGGGTAACGAGCAGTACTTC. It yields the protein CASSSTIQGNEQYF.

This clone was detected only a few times. The genes are TRBV4-1 and TRBJ2-7; D uncertain. The V end was cut by 0 bases, the J end by 7 bases, with 19 bases between. CDR3 length: 16 residues. Germline V gives CDR1 MGHRA, CDR2 YSYEKL. The CDR3 reads CASSQEIGSSLAEQYF. The CDR3 nucleotides read TGCGCCAGCAGCCAAGAGATTGGGTCTTCGCTGGCTGAGCAGTACTTC.

The rearrangement uses TRBV15 and TRBJ2-5, with a possible D match to TRBD2 (5 bases). Deletions cut 4 bases from V and 5 bases from J, with 14 bases between. The CDR3 totals 14 residues. Germline loops: CDR1 LNHNV, CDR2 YYDKDF (reference sequence). CDR3 residues: CATSTSRRRETQYF. The DNA for the CDR3 is TGTGCCACCAGCACCTCCAGGAGGAGGGAGACCCAGTACTTC.

J is TRBJ2-7 and V is TRBV9; 9 nucleotides line up with TRBD2. Germline trimming cut 4 bases from V and 7 bases from J; bases unmatched to any gene: 12. Germline CDR1 and CDR2: SGDLS and YYNGEE. This CDR3 region has 15 residues. In nucleotides, the CDR3 is TGTGCCAGCAGCTATACCGGGACTAGCAGCGGAGAGCAGTACTTC. It is translated as CASSYTGTSSGEQYF.

The rearrangement uses TRBV4-1 and TRBJ2-7; D unresolved. V was pared by 3 bases and J by 1 base, with 16 bases between. The CDR3 extends over 16 amino acids. Germline loops: CDR1 MGHRA, CDR2 YSYEKL. The CDR3 DNA sequence: TGCGCCAGCAGCCACGGGCCTTCGGCGGTATCCTACGAGCAGTACTTC. Translation: CASSHGPSAVSYEQYF.